This T cell receptor beta chain was profiled in a study of cytomegalovirus exposure and HLA in healthy donors. The study's findings and limits: Several of the most significant clusters were apparently associated with common viral pathogens in a later analysis. Reports indicate that TCR beta sequences accurately predicted the HLA-A and HLA-B alleles of most subjects. A later analysis linked a missense DCLRE1C variant to TCR beta V- and J-gene trimming. In all likelihood, a cluster of highly shared sequence variants was a sequencing artifact.

The PCR made use of 60 Vbeta and 13 Jbeta primers. Measured with immunoSEQ multiplex PCR; TCRdb has only the in-frame clones, and not every one. The table shows around 160,000 clones, with approximately 80% occurring only once. CDR1 LNHDA and CDR2 SQIVND come from the germline V gene (reference sequence). This CDR3 spans 14 amino acids. The J segment lost 4 bases and the V segment lost 5 bases, leaving 3 bases of the junction unmatched. This clone was detected only once. Antigen: not known. The chain is built from TRBV19 and TRBJ1-2, with TRBD1 identical over 11 bases. This clonotype was obtained from a middle-aged woman in good health and CMV-seropositive. Material: PBMCs. DNA of the CDR3: TGTGCCAGTAGTGTCGGGACAGGGGGCTATGGCTACACCTTC. Protein sequence: CASSVGTGGYGYTF.